This TCR beta chain was recovered during a study of beta chain features in type 1 diabetes. Of the isolated RNA, all was reverse transcribed, and so the sequenced material was expressed TCRB transcripts. Some clones are missing from TCRdb's copy, which holds only in-frame ones; the method was immunoSEQ multiplex PCR. The sample holds 300,000 to 400,000 clones, roughly 12% seen once. The CDR3 is 15 amino acids. The germline V and J ends were trimmed by 3 bases and 4 bases, with 10 bases remaining between them. Germline values: CDR1 MGHRA, CDR2 YSYEKL. The receptor's source is a man between 18 and 35 years old in good health. The sequenced sample consisted of naive CD4+ T cells from blood. This chain links TRBV4-1 with TRBJ1-6, with a possible D match to TRBD1 (5 bases). The CDR3 here is CASSQSGTYNSPLHF. DNA of the CDR3: TGCGCCAGCAGCCAGTCCGGGACTTATAATTCACCCCTCCACTTT.